Reported below is one TCR beta chain. Germline V lookup: CDR1 SGHTA, CDR2 FQGNSA. V gave up 4 bases and J gave up 0 bases, with 7 bases separating them. This CDR3 is 13 amino acids long. The data belong to a study of blood T cell repertoires in COVID-19. The overall study: Sources were T cells, B-cell-depleted T cells, or PBMCs; the material itself was cDNA or gDNA.

Source study methods: How many nucleated cells were present was estimated from reference gene primer amplification. The repertoire was sequenced with immunoSEQ multiplex PCR; TCRdb's copy has only in-frame clones and lacks some. V and J calls plus clone size are reproduced from that table; the DNA served to infer D and trimming. The sample has 200,000 or so clones, approximately 79% seen once; the top ten hold roughly a sixth. The sequencing input was peripheral blood. The origin of this receptor is a man in his sixties with active or convalescent COVID-19. The V call is TRBV7-2, the J call TRBJ2-7; D not resolved. The CDR3 region is CASSSSVSYEQYF. CDR3 DNA sequence: TGTGCCAGCAGCTCCTCGGTCTCCTACGAGCAGTACTTC. Complete variable domain (other parts from reference TRBV7-2 and TRBJ2-7): GAGVSQSPSNKVTEKGKDVELRCDPISGHTALYWYRQSLGQGLEFLIYFQGNSAPDKSGLPSDRFSAERTGGSVSTLTIQRTQQEDSAVYLCASSSSVSYEQYFGPGTRLTVT.